The source of this T cell receptor (beta chain) is a study of PD-L1 blockade in urothelial cancer. Generated by immunoSEQ multiplex PCR, the TCRdb table keeps only in-frame clones and is missing some. Altogether approximately 32,000 clones are present, 80% to 90% being singletons, with the ten largest covering 6.8%. The V and J ends lost 2 bases and 0 bases respectively, with 7 bases between them. Germline values: CDR1 GTSNPN, CDR2 SVGIG (reference sequence). The CDR3 has 14 amino acids. The time point here: pretreatment peripheral blood. Patient sample counts ranged from 1 to 8, pretreatment and on-treatment.

The sequence came from a man aged 60 to 69 with urothelial cancer. Sequencing was performed on PBMCs, taken around atezolizumab (anti-PD-L1) treatment. The chain carries TRBV30 and TRBJ1-4; the D is unclear. The CDR3 nucleotides read TGTGCCTGGAGTAGTAGCTCAACTAATGAAAAACTGTTTTTT. Its protein product is CAWSSSSTNEKLFF.